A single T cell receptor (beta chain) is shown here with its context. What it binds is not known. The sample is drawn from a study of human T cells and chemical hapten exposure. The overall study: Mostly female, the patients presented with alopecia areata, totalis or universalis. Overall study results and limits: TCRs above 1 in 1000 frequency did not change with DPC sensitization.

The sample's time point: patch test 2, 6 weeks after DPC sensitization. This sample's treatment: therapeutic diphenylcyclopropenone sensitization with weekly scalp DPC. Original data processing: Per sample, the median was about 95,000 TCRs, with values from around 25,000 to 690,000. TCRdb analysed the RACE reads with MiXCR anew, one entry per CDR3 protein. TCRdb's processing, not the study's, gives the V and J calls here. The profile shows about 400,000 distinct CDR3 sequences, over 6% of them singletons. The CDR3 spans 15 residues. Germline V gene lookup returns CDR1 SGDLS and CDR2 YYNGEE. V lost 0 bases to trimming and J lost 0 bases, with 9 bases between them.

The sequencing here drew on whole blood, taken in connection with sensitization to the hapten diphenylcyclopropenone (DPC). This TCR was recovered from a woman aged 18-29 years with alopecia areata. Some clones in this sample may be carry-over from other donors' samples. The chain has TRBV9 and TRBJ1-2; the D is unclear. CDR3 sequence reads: CASSVGPDANYGYTF. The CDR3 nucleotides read TGTGCCAGCAGCGTAGGGCCGGATGCTAACTATGGCTACACCTTC.